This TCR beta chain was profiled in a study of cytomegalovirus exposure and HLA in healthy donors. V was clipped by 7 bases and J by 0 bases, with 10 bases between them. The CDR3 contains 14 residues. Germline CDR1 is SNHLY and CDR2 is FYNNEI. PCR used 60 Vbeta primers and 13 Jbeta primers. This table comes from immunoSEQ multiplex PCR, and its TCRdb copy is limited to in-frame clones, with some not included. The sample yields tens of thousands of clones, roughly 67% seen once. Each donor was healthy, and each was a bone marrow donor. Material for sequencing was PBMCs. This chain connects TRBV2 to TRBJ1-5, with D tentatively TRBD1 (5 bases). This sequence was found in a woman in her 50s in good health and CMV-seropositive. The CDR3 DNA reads TGTGCCAGCACTAAAGGGGATAGCAATCAGCCCCAGCATTTT. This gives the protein CASTKGDSNQPQHF.